The 14 T cell receptor beta chains in this list originate from one sample, sequenced in a study of cytomegalovirus exposure and HLA in healthy donors. TCRdb's table, derived via immunoSEQ multiplex PCR, lists solely in-frame clones and lacks some. The sample contains 150,000 to 200,000 clones, about 83% of which appear only once. The specimen was PBMCs. These receptors all come from a woman under 30 in good health and CMV-seronegative.

The rearrangement uses TRBV25-1 and TRBJ1-2, with 7 nucleotides matching TRBD1. Germline assignment: CDR1 MGHDK and CDR2 SYGVNS. Trimming at V came to 3 bases and at J to 2 bases, leaving 12 bases not matched to a gene. The CDR3 consists of 17 residues. CDR3 residues: CASSDSATGQSNYGYTF. The CDR3 DNA sequence: TGTGCCAGCAGTGACTCTGCGACAGGGCAATCCAACTATGGCTACACCTTC.

The gene calls are TRBV30 and TRBJ1-6; 9 bases map to TRBD1. The ends lost 2 bases at V and 9 bases at J; junction bases unmatched: 8. The CDR3 spans 15 residues. Looked up from germline, CDR1 is GTSNPN and CDR2 is SVGIG (reference sequence). Here the CDR3 DNA reads TGTGCCTGGAGTCTTACAGGGGGCGCGGGTTCACCCCTCCACTTT. Translated: CAWSLTGGAGSPLHF. The full variable domain, with the rest looked up from reference TRBV30 and TRBJ1-6, is SQTIHQWPATLVQPVGSPLSLECTVEGTSNPNLYWYRQAAGRGLQLLFYSVGIGQISSEVPQNLSASRPQDRQFILSSKKLLLSDSGFYLCAWSLTGGAGSPLHFGNGTRLTVT.

The chain employs TRBV15 and TRBJ1-1, with D tentatively TRBD1 (6 bases). Germline CDR1 reads LNHNV; CDR2 reads YYDKDF (reference sequence). Trimming took 0 bases from V and 1 from J, leaving 12 bases between them. The CDR3 has 16 amino acids. The CDR3 nucleotides read TGTGCCACCAGCAGAGATTTAGGACAGACGAACACTGAAGCTTTCTTT. Amino acids: CATSRDLGQTNTEAFF.

This clone was seen only a few times. This chain joins TRBV10-3 and TRBJ1-5, with 8 bases fitting TRBD1. This CDR3 is 12 amino acids long. Per germline, CDR1 ENHRY and CDR2 SYGVKD. Losses at the gene ends were 10 bases for V and 7 bases for J; bases not matched to a gene: 6. The CDR3 here is CATGQGGQPQHF. Here the CDR3 DNA reads TGTGCCACCGGACAGGGCGGACAGCCCCAGCATTTT.

The CDR3 region is CASSFVRGTDTQYF. CDR3 coding DNA: TGTGCCAGCAGCTTCGTCAGGGGCACAGATACGCAGTATTTT. This chain uses TRBV5-6 with TRBJ2-3; a possible D gene is TRBD1 (5 bases). CDR3 size: 14 residues. CDR1 and CDR2 from the germline V gene are SGHDT and YYEEEE. V gave up 2 bases and J gave up 1 base, with 8 bases separating them.

The genes are TRBV11-2 and TRBJ2-1, with 11 bases that match TRBD2. Germline V CDR1 and CDR2: SGHAT, FQNNGV. The CDR3 runs to 16 residues. The V gene end was trimmed by 4 bases and the J gene end by 7 bases; junction bases not matched to a gene: 9. The CDR3 sequence is CASSSLPTSGENEQFF. The CDR3 coding sequence is TGTGCCAGCAGCTCATTGCCGACTAGCGGGGAGAATGAGCAGTTCTTC.

V gene TRBV6-1 combines with J gene TRBJ2-7, with 11 bases that match TRBD2. V lost 6 bases and J lost 2; bases outside the gene matches: 6. Germline V gene sequence: CDR1 MNHNS, CDR2 SASEGT. The CDR3 totals 15 residues. CDR3 in amino acids: CASRGSGGATYEQYF. Here the CDR3 DNA reads TGTGCCAGCAGGGGTAGCGGGGGGGCCACCTACGAGCAGTACTTC.

V and J are TRBV11-2 and TRBJ2-7, with D uncertain. Germline CDR1 and CDR2: SGHAT and FQNNGV. V lost 1 base and J 2 bases, leaving 9 bases between the germline ends. This CDR3 contains 14 residues. The CDR3 region is CASSLVSGAYEQYF. CDR3 nucleotide sequence: TGTGCCAGCAGCTTAGTTTCAGGCGCCTACGAGCAGTACTTC.

The rearrangement joins TRBV2 to TRBJ2-2, with 13 positions matching TRBD2. The J segment lost 6 bases and the V segment lost 6 bases, leaving 4 bases of the junction unmatched. This CDR3 comprises 15 residues. Looked up from germline, CDR1 is SNHLY and CDR2 is FYNNEI. The DNA of the CDR3 is TGTGCCAGCAGCGCCACTAGCGGGGGGGCCGGGGAGCTGTTTTTT. It encodes CASSATSGGAGELFF.

The chain has TRBV30 and TRBJ1-5; TRBD1 matches 8 bases. Germline loops: CDR1 GTSNPN, CDR2 SVGIG (reference sequence). The CDR3 sequence is 13 residues long. V shed 3 bases and J 6 bases; nucleotides not matched to a gene: 4. As DNA, the CDR3 is TGTGCCTGGAGGGACAGGGACCGTCAGCCCCAGCATTTT. Translated, it gives CAWRDRDRQPQHF.

This chain uses TRBV5-6 with TRBJ2-5, with 8 bases identical to TRBD1. Germline assignment: CDR1 SGHDT and CDR2 YYEEEE. The CDR3 has 14 amino acids. After removal of 3 bases from V and 4 bases from J, the junction contained 5 bases not matched to a gene. CDR3 sequence (DNA): TGTGCCAGCAGCTCCGGGACAGGTCGAGAGACCCAGTACTTC. This gives the protein CASSSGTGRETQYF.

The rearrangement links TRBV13 to TRBJ1-6; 8 bases agree with TRBD1. The CDR3 has 17 residues. Germline CDR1 and CDR2: PRHDT and FYEKMQ (reference sequence). The V gene end was trimmed by 5 bases and the J gene end by 0 bases; junction bases not matched to a gene: 6. DNA of the CDR3: TGTGCCAGCAGCACTAGACAGGGGAGCTCCTATAATTCACCCCTCCACTTT. Translated, it gives CASSTRQGSSYNSPLHF.

The V call is TRBV6-1, the J call TRBJ2-1; no clear D gene. Trimming pared 2 bases from V and 4 bases from J, leaving 3 bases between. Germline CDR1 reads MNHNS; CDR2 reads SASEGT. This CDR3 region has 12 residues. This CDR3 is CASSESYNEQFF. The CDR3 nucleotides read TGTGCCAGCAGTGAATCGTACAATGAGCAGTTCTTC.

This clone was observed a few times. This chain connects TRBV27 to TRBJ1-5; D is unresolved. The CDR3 loop spans 13 amino acids. Germline CDR1 reads MNHEY; CDR2 reads SMNVEV (reference sequence). V was clipped by 6 bases and J by 0 bases, with 6 bases between them. CDR3 sequence reads: CASRRYSNQPQHF. CDR3 DNA sequence: TGTGCCAGCAGGAGATATAGCAATCAGCCCCAGCATTTT.